Presented here are 17 T cell receptor beta chains from one specimen sequenced in a study of blood T cell repertoires in COVID-19. The protocol was immunoSEQ multiplex PCR, while the TCRdb copy is restricted to in-frame clones and leaves out a portion. The table has about 300,000 clones, around 89% seen once; the top ten hold 5% to 7.5%. Sample: peripheral blood. Every receptor here comes from a man in his late teens or twenties who had recovered from COVID-19.

The chain uses TRBV27 and TRBJ2-1; D not resolved. The germline V gene has CDR1 MNHEY and CDR2 SMNVEV (reference sequence). V shed 3 bases and J shed 4 bases, with 10 bases lying between them. This CDR3 spans 14 amino acids. The chain's CDR3 is CASSLQEGYNEQFF. The CDR3 region has the DNA TGTGCCAGCAGTTTGCAGGAAGGATACAATGAGCAGTTCTTC.

The chain employs TRBV6-5 and TRBJ1-4; TRBD1 matches at 7 bases. With 0 bases clipped from V and 6 bases from J, the junction kept 7 bases outside the gene matches. This CDR3 region has 16 residues. The germline V gene encodes CDR1 MNHEY and CDR2 SVGAGI. This CDR3 reads CASSYSKTGTDEKLFF. CDR3 coding DNA: TGTGCCAGCAGTTACTCGAAGACCGGGACAGATGAAAAACTGTTTTTT.

The rearrangement uses TRBV5-4 and TRBJ2-6; 10 bases agree with TRBD1. CDR1 and CDR2 (germline): SGHNT, YYREEE (reference sequence). V lost 4 bases to trimming and J lost 0 bases; unmatched junction nucleotides: 4. This CDR3 region has 17 residues. CDR3 region: CASSPGTGVSGANVLTF. The CDR3 DNA reads as TGTGCCAGCAGCCCCGGGACAGGGGTCTCTGGGGCCAACGTCCTGACTTTC.

The chain uses TRBV7-2 and TRBJ2-4; TRBD1 matches at 7 bases. CDR1 is SGHTA and CDR2 is FQGNSA in the germline V gene. Trimming took 5 bases from V and 4 from J; bases not matched to a gene: 8. The CDR3 totals 15 residues. Written as DNA, the CDR3 is TGTGCCAGCAGCCCATTGACAGGGTTGAAAAACATTCAGTACTTC. Translating it yields CASSPLTGLKNIQYF. The full variable domain, in which reference TRBV7-2 and TRBJ2-4 provide the parts outside the CDR3, is GAGVSQSPSNKVTEKGKDVELRCDPISGHTALYWYRQSLGQGLEFLIYFQGNSAPDKSGLPSDRFSAERTGGSVSTLTIQRTQQEDSAVYLCASSPLTGLKNIQYFGAGTRLSVL.

The chain links TRBV6-5 to TRBJ1-1, with a possible D match to TRBD1 (5 bases). The germline V and J ends were trimmed by 0 bases and 2 bases, with 10 bases remaining between them. Germline-derived CDR1 and CDR2 are MNHEY and SVGAGI. This CDR3 is built from 15 residues. The CDR3 here is CASSYSVGVNTEAFF. CDR3 DNA sequence: TGTGCCAGCAGTTACTCTGTAGGGGTCAACACTGAAGCTTTCTTT.

The rearrangement uses TRBV6-5 and TRBJ1-1; tentatively, D is TRBD1 (5 bases). V dropped 4 bases and J dropped 0 bases, with 9 bases sitting between them. CDR3 length: 14 amino acids. Germline loops: CDR1 MNHEY, CDR2 SVGAGI. CDR3 amino acids: CASSSPRVNTEAFF. The CDR3 nucleotides read TGTGCCAGCAGTTCCCCCAGGGTGAACACTGAAGCTTTCTTT.

The chain employs TRBV6-5 and TRBJ1-3; 10 bases agree with TRBD1. This CDR3 contains 15 residues. Trimming took 7 bases from V and 4 from J; bases not matched to a gene: 7. Germline V gene lookup returns CDR1 MNHEY and CDR2 SVGAGI. CDR3 DNA sequence: TGTGCCAGCACCCGGGACAGGGGATCCGGAAACACCATATATTTT. Its protein product is CASTRDRGSGNTIYF.

The rearrangement uses TRBV5-4 and TRBJ1-1; D is perhaps TRBD1 (6 bases). This CDR3 has 15 residues. V lost 4 bases to trimming and J lost 4 bases, with 17 bases between them. Germline CDR1 is SGHNT and CDR2 is YYREEE (reference sequence). The CDR3 here is CASSGKDRTTTEAFF. The DNA for the CDR3 is TGTGCCAGCAGCGGGAAGGACAGAACGACCACTGAAGCTTTCTTT.

The chain carries TRBV5-4 and TRBJ1-2; D remains ambiguous. Deletions cut 2 bases from V and 6 bases from J, with 11 bases between. CDR3 length: 13 residues. The germline gives CDR1 SGHNT, CDR2 YYREEE (reference sequence). CDR3 DNA: TGTGCCAGCAGCTTCCAACTCGGGGATGGCTACACCTTC. Amino acid sequence: CASSFQLGDGYTF.

V is TRBV5-1 and J is TRBJ2-6, with D maybe TRBD2 (5 bases). This CDR3 has 16 residues. Germline V CDR1 and CDR2: SGHRS, YFSETQ. Trimming pared 4 bases from V and 2 bases from J, leaving 13 bases between. The CDR3 bases are TGCGCCAGCAGCGGCGGACTCGCACCTGGGGCCAACGTCCTGACTTTC. It encodes CASSGGLAPGANVLTF.

This rearrangement joins TRBV3-1 (or the pseudogene TRBV3-2) to TRBJ1-2; 7 nucleotides match TRBD1. This CDR3 is 13 amino acids long. Germline-derived CDR1 and CDR2 are LGHDT and YNNKEL (reference sequence). Germline trimming cut 3 bases from V and 9 bases from J; bases unmatched to any gene: 7. The CDR3 nucleotides read TGTGCCAGCAGCCAGAGGGAGACAGGGAGCTACACCTTC. It codes for CASSQRETGSYTF.

The chain is built from TRBV11-1 and TRBJ2-7; D is ambiguous. The CDR3 sequence is 14 residues long. From germline, CDR1 is SGHAT and CDR2 FQDESV (reference sequence). With 2 bases removed from V and 6 bases from J, the gap between germline ends came to 14 bases. CDR3: CASSLPLSSGEQYF. The CDR3 DNA follows: TGTGCCAGCAGCTTACCCCTATCCTCGGGCGAGCAGTACTTC.

This chain links TRBV14 with TRBJ1-2, with D hard to call. There are 16 residues in the CDR3. Trimming left V 4 bases short and J 0 bases short, with 15 bases between. Germline V lookup: CDR1 SGHDN, CDR2 FVKESK. DNA of the CDR3: TGTGCCAGCAGCCGTTCACTACCAAGACCTAACTATGGCTACACCTTC. Its translation: CASSRSLPRPNYGYTF.

The chain uses TRBV4-3 and TRBJ1-1; D is undetermined. The CDR3 is 12 amino acids. V lost 4 bases and J 6 bases, leaving 9 bases between the germline ends. In germline, CDR1 is LGHNA, CDR2 YSLEER. The CDR3 protein is CASSLEDSEAFF. CDR3 DNA sequence: TGCGCCAGCAGCCTTGAGGATTCTGAAGCTTTCTTT.

In DNA, the CDR3 is TGTGCCAGCAGCGTTGAAGGGGTACGAAACACCATATATTTT. Its protein is CASSVEGVRNTIYF. This sequence joins TRBV9 and TRBJ1-3; weak D call: TRBD1 (5 bases). Trimming cost V 2 bases and J 5 bases, with 11 bases left between them. Germline lookup yields CDR1 SGDLS and CDR2 YYNGEE. This CDR3 has 14 residues.

This sequence joins TRBV15 and TRBJ1-2, with a tentative D call TRBD1 (5 bases). The CDR3 spans 15 residues. V lost 0 bases and J 2 bases, leaving 10 bases between the germline ends. Germline lookup yields CDR1 LNHNV and CDR2 YYDKDF (reference sequence). Here the CDR3 reads CATSRDPTDNYGYTF. DNA for the CDR3: TGTGCCACCAGCAGAGACCCGACAGACAACTATGGCTACACCTTC.

The rearrangement joins TRBV7-2 to TRBJ2-5, with D possibly matching TRBD2 (6 bases). The CDR3 contains 15 residues. Deletions cut 4 bases from V and 2 bases from J, with 14 bases between. Germline V CDR1 and CDR2: SGHTA, FQGNSA. The CDR3 sequence: CASSWDAGLQETQYF. CDR3 coding DNA: TGTGCCAGCAGCTGGGACGCGGGACTTCAAGAGACCCAGTACTTC.